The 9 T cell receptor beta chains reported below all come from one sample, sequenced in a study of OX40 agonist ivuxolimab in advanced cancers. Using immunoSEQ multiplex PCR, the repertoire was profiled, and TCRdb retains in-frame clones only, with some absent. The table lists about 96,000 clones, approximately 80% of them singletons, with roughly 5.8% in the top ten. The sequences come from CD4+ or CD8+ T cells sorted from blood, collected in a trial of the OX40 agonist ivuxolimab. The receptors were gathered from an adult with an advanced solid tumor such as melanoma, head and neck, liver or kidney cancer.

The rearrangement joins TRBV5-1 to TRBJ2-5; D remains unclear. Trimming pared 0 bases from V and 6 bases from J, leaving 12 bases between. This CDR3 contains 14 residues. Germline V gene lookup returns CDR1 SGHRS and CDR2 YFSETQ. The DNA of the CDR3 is TGCGCCAGCAGCTTGGAAGAGCGTGGGAAGACCCAGTACTTC. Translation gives CASSLEERGKTQYF.

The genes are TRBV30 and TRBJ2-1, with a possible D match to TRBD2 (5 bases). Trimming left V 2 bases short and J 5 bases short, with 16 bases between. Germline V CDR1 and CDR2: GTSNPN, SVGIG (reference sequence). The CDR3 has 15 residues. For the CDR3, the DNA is TGTGCCTGGAGTCCCGGGCAGCCGGGGAACAATGAGCAGTTCTTC. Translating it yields CAWSPGQPGNNEQFF.

CDR3 sequence: CASSLEHPANGNTIYF. The CDR3 DNA is TGTGCCAGCAGCTTAGAGCACCCCGCAAATGGAAACACCATATATTTT. The V gene is TRBV11-2, the J gene TRBJ1-3; D is ambiguous. The germline CDR1 and CDR2 sequences are SGHAT and FQNNGV. The CDR3 totals 16 residues. V lost 0 bases and J 3 bases, leaving 12 bases between the germline ends. Together with reference TRBV11-2 and TRBJ1-3, the CDR3 gives the full variable domain: EAGVAQSPRYKIIEKRQSVAFWCNPISGHATLYWYQQILGQGPKLLIQFQNNGVVDDSQLPKDRFSAERLKGVDSTLKIQPAKLEDSAVYLCASSLEHPANGNTIYFGEGSWLTVV.

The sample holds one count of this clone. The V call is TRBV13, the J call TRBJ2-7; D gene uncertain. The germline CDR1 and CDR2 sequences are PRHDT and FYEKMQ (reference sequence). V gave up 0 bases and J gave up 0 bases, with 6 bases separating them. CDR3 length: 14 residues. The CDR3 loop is CASSLGRTSYEQYF. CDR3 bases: TGTGCCAGCAGCTTAGGCCGGACCTCCTACGAGCAGTACTTC.

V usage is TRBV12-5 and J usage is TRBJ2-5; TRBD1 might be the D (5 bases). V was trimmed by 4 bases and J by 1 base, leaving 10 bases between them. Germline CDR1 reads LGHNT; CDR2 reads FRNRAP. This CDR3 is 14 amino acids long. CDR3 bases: TGTGCTAGTGGTTCTTCTGACAGCCAAGAGACCCAGTACTTC. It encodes CASGSSDSQETQYF.

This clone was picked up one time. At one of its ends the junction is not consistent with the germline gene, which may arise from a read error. Here the CDR3 reads CASSQEWQGTYEQYF. CDR3 bases: TGCGCCAGCAGCCAAGAATGGCAGGGGACCTACGAGCAGTACTTC. V is TRBV7-9 and J is TRBJ2-7, with D perhaps matching TRBD1 (6 bases). The CDR3 length is 15 residues. Per the germline V gene, CDR1 is SEHNR and CDR2 is FQNEAQ (reference sequence).

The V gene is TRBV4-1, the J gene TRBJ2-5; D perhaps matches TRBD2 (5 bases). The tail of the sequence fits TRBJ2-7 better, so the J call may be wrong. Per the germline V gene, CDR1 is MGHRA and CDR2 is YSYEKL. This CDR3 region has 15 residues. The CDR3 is CASSQDVPSPYEQYF. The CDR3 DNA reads TGCGCCAGCAGCCAAGATGTACCTAGCCCGTACGAGCAGTACTTC.

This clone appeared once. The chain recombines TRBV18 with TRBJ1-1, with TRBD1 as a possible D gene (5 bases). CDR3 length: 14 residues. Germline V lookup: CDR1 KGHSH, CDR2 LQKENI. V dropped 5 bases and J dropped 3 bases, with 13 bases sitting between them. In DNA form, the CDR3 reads TGTGCCAGCTCAATCCGGGGGTTCGACACTGAAGCTTTCTTT. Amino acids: CASSIRGFDTEAFF.

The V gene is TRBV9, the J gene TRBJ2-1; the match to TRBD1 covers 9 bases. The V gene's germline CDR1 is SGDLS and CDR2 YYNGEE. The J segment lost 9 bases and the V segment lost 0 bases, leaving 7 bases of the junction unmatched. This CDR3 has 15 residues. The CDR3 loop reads CASSVEQGAQGEQFF. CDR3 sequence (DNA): TGTGCCAGCAGCGTAGAACAGGGGGCGCAGGGTGAGCAGTTCTTC.